This TCR beta chain was found in a study of blood T cell repertoires in COVID-19. Study at large: The cDNA or gDNA used as material had been derived from T cells, B-cell-depleted T cells, or PBMCs.

Sequenced by immunoSEQ multiplex PCR; TCRdb stores in-frame clones only, minus some. The data hold over 200,000 clones, with about 86% observed a single time. The germline V gene encodes CDR1 MDHEN and CDR2 SYDVKM. The CDR3 has 17 amino acids. After removal of 1 base from V and 5 bases from J, the junction contained 8 bases not matched to a gene. Sequenced material: peripheral blood. The genes are TRBV28 and TRBJ2-3, with 11 bases fitting TRBD2. The TCR originated in a man over 45 with active or convalescent COVID-19. CDR3: CASSLFGSGGAGDTQYF. The CDR3 DNA reads TGTGCCAGCAGTTTATTTGGTAGCGGGGGGGCAGGAGATACGCAGTATTTT. The variable domain in full, completed from reference TRBV28 and TRBJ2-3, reads DVKVTQSSRYLVKRTGEKVFLECVQDMDHENMFWYRQDPGLGLRLIYFSYDVKMKEKGDIPEGYSVSREKKERFSLILESASTNQTSMYLCASSLFGSGGAGDTQYFGPGTRLTVL.